The source of this T cell receptor (beta chain) is a study of blood T cell repertoires in COVID-19. The method was immunoSEQ multiplex PCR; TCRdb's version includes in-frame clones alone and lacks a portion of them. The sample has roughly 260,000 clones; roughly 90% are singletons. Germline V CDR1 and CDR2: MNHEY, SMNVEV (reference sequence). The CDR3 extends over 17 amino acids. The trim removed 4 bases at V and 4 bases at J, leaving 10 bases unmatched. This sequence originates from a woman between 50 and 59 years old who had recovered from COVID-19. What was sequenced was peripheral blood. The chain employs TRBV27 and TRBJ2-2; 9 bases agree with TRBD1. The CDR3 reads CASSSLGTGGITGELFF. The DNA for the CDR3 is TGTGCCAGCAGTTCCCTCGGCACAGGGGGCATCACCGGGGAGCTGTTTTTT.